Below, one T cell receptor (beta chain) is given with its context. Its cognate antigen is unknown. The data derive from a study of T cell responses to AZD1222 COVID-19 vaccine. Study findings and constraints: Seropositivity was recorded at baseline in only 6 or 7 AZD1222 recipients.

Germline V gene sequence: CDR1 MDHEN, CDR2 SYDVKM. The CDR3 runs to 13 residues. Trimming cost V 3 bases and J 7 bases, with 10 bases left between them. Data came from immunoSEQ multiplex PCR; TCRdb stores just in-frame clones and leaves some out. The repertoire holds roughly 49,000 clones, with more than 60% as singletons. This sequence originates from an adult in good health. Sequencing used peripheral blood, obtained on day 0 of MenACWY control vaccination. This chain connects TRBV28 to TRBJ2-1, with D possibly called TRBD1 or TRBD2 (5 bases each). CDR3 sequence: CASSLWGGNEQFF. Written as DNA, the CDR3 is TGTGCCAGCAGTTTGTGGGGCGGGAATGAGCAGTTCTTC.